This T cell receptor beta chain was profiled in a study of CD8 T cells in Susac syndrome. Random hexamers were used to reverse transcribe 0.5 to 1 ug of RNA. TCRdb reprocessed the immunoSEQ multiplex PCR reads via MiXCR and lists one record per CDR3 protein. The data contain some 75,000 distinct CDR3 sequences, approximately 94% of them singletons. Trimming left V 8 bases short and J 5 bases short, with 7 bases between. CDR3 length equals 11 residues. Germline V gene data show CDR1 as MDHEN and CDR2 as SYDVKM. The sequenced sample was CD8+ T cells from PBMCs. The clonotype comes from a human donor with Susac syndrome. The chain recombines TRBV28 with TRBJ1-3; D gene uncertain. In DNA form, the CDR3 reads TGTGCCAGCGTTTTCCGAAACACCATATATTTT. As protein: CASVFRNTIYF.